This T cell receptor beta chain originates from a study of early T cells in non-severe SARS-CoV-2 infection. On the study more broadly: Sequencing of bulk RNA from unsorted whole blood was done, without chain pairing. Overall study results and limits: Anti-spike CD8 responses were favored in VDJdb matching, and private and CD4 specificities were missed.

A note on this clonotype: Its antigen is undetermined.

Researchers attached unique molecular identifiers to individual cDNA molecules. TCRdb itself ran the 5' RACE reads through MiXCR, one entry per CDR3 protein. The sample holds some 77,000 distinct CDR3 sequences, roughly 4.7% seen once. The germline V and J ends were trimmed by 5 bases and 4 bases, with 12 bases remaining between them. From germline, CDR1 is SEHNR and CDR2 FQNEAQ (reference sequence). This CDR3 contains 13 residues. The input for sequencing was whole blood, taken at baseline. The clonotype was recovered from an adult who was a healthcare worker with PCR-confirmed SARS-CoV-2 infection or an uninfected control (not recorded which). This rearrangement joins TRBV7-9 to TRBJ2-7; TRBD2 is a possible D gene (5 bases). The CDR3 sequence: CASSPPGTYEQYF. The CDR3 coding sequence is TGTGCCAGCAGCCCGCCGGGAACTTACGAGCAGTACTTC.